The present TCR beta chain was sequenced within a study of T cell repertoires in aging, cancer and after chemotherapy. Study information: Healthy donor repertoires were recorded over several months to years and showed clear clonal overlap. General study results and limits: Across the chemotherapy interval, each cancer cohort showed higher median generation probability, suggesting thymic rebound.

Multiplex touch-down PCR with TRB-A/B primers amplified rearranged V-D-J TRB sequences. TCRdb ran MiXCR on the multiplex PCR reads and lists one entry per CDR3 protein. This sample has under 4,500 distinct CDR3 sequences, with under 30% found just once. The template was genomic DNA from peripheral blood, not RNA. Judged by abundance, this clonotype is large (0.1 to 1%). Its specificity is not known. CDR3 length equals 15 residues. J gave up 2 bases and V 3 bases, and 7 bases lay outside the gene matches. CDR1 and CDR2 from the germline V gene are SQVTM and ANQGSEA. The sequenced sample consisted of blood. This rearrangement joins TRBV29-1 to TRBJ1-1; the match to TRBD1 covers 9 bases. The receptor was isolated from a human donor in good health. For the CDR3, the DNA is TGCAGCGTTGAGTTACAGGGGGCCCGAAACACTGAAGCTTTCTTT. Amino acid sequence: CSVELQGARNTEAFF.